A single sample is the source of the 3 T cell receptor beta chains below, sequenced in a study of cytomegalovirus exposure and HLA in healthy donors. The PCR was carried out with 60 Vbeta primers and 13 Jbeta primers. The method was immunoSEQ multiplex PCR; TCRdb's version includes in-frame clones alone and lacks a portion of them. The table shows 100,000 to 150,000 clones, with 65% to 80% occurring only once. Sequencing input: PBMCs. Receptors were obtained from an older woman in good health and CMV-seropositive.

This chain uses TRBV7-2 with TRBJ1-2; D is undetermined. CDR1 SGHTA and CDR2 FQGNSA come from the germline V gene. V was trimmed by 1 base and J by 0 bases, leaving 6 bases between them. This CDR3 spans 14 amino acids. The CDR3 DNA is TGTGCCAGCAGCTTAGAACAGACTAACTATGGCTACACCTTC. Its translation: CASSLEQTNYGYTF.

The chain employs TRBV15 and TRBJ1-4; maybe TRBD1 (5 bases). V lost 0 bases to trimming and J lost 8 bases, with 16 bases between them. Germline assignment: CDR1 LNHNV and CDR2 YYDKDF (reference sequence). This CDR3 has 16 residues. The CDR3: CATSRDGSGGNEKLFF. In DNA, the CDR3 is TGTGCCACCAGCAGAGACGGGTCGGGGGGAAACGAAAAACTGTTTTTT.

V gene TRBV5-1 combines with J gene TRBJ2-4; 9 bases fit TRBD1. Germline values: CDR1 SGHRS, CDR2 YFSETQ. Germline trimming cut 0 bases from V and 0 bases from J; bases unmatched to any gene: 13. There are 20 residues in the CDR3. The CDR3 nucleotides are TGCGCCAGCAGCTTGGAGGGGACAGGGACGACTCGAATAGCCAAAAACATTCAGTACTTC. Encoded protein: CASSLEGTGTTRIAKNIQYF.